The entry that follows covers one T cell receptor beta chain sequence. Its antigen is currently unknown. This sample stems from a study of CD8 T cells in ankylosing spondylitis. Points from the study as a whole: Ankylosing spondylitis blood seemed to carry a telltale TCR beta motif made of about 8 highly homologous variants. Prior work had noted some motif variants in reactive arthritis blood and synovial fluid.

Quantitative barcoded 5'-RACE was used to prepare TCR beta libraries. Via MiXCR, TCRdb re-called the 5' RACE reads, giving one row per CDR3 protein. Of about 150,000 distinct CDR3 sequences in the sample, roughly a third were seen once. V lost 0 bases and J lost 0, with 8 bases in between. The CDR3 spans 15 residues. Germline V gives CDR1 SGHRS, CDR2 YFSETQ. This TCR was sampled from a male donor with ankylosing spondylitis. Specimen: synovial fluid, either unsorted or a sorted T cell fraction (not recorded which). The chain recombines TRBV5-1 with TRBJ2-3; unclear D gene. Here the CDR3 reads CASSLGSSSTDTQYF. In nucleotides, the CDR3 is TGCGCCAGCAGCTTGGGTAGCTCCAGCACAGATACGCAGTATTTT.